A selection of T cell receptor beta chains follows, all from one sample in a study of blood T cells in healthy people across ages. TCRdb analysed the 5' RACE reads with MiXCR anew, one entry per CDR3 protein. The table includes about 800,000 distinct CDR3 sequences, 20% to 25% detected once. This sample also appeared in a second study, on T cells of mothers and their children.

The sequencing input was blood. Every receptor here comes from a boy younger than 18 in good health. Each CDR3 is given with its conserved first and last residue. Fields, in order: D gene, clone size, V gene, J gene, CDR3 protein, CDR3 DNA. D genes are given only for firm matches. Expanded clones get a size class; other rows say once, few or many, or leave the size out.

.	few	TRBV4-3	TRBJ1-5	CASSHGAGQPQHF	TGCGCCAGCAGCCACGGTGCGGGACAGCCCCAGCATTTT
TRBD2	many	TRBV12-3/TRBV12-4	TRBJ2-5	CASSFGGARETQYF	TGTGCCAGCAGCTTCGGGGGGGCAAGGGAGACCCAGTACTTC
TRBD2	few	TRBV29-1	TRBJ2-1	CSVTSGRALEQFF	TGCAGCGTGACTAGCGGGAGGGCCTTAGAGCAGTTCTTC
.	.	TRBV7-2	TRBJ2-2	CASSSRLFGELFF	TGTGCCAGCAGCTCGCGCCTTTTCGGGGAGCTGTTTTTT
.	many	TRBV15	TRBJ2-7	CATSLPPPGSSYEQYF	TGTGCCACCAGCTTGCCCCCCCCAGGTAGCTCCTACGAGCAGTACTTC
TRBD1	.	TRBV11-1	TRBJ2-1	CASSPQGTDEQFF	TGTGCCAGCAGCCCACAGGGGACGGATGAGCAGTTCTTC
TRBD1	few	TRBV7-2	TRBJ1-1	CASSLRGGRLGAFF	TGTGCCAGCAGCTTGAGAGGGGGCAGATTAGGAGCTTTCTTT
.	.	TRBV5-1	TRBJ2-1	CASSPPGSGSYNEQFF	TGCGCCAGCAGCCCCCCAGGGAGCGGATCCTACAATGAGCAGTTCTTC
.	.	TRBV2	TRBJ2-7	CAITGRSYEQYF	TGTGCCATCACAGGGCGATCCTACGAGCAGTACTTC
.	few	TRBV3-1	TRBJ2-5	CASSQDPGLQETQYF	TGTGCCAGCAGCCAAGATCCGGGACTGCAAGAGACCCAGTACTTC
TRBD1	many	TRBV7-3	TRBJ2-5	CASSPNRGWETQYF	TGTGCCAGCAGCCCTAACAGGGGTTGGGAGACCCAGTACTTC
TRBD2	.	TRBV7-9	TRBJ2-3	CASSLSGARRTDTQYF	TGTGCCAGCAGCTTAAGCGGGGCTCGACGCACAGATACGCAGTATTTT
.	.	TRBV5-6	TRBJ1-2	CASSLIRLVLGRRYGYTF	TGTGCCAGCAGCTTGATACGTCTTGTCCTGGGGCGGAGGTATGGCTACACCTTC
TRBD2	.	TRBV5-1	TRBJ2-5	CASSATSGSGETQYF	TGCGCCAGCAGCGCAACTAGCGGGAGCGGGGAGACCCAGTACTTC
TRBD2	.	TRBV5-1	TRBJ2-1	CASRDQRGGNEQFF	TGCGCCAGTCGAGATCAGCGGGGGGGCAATGAGCAGTTCTTC
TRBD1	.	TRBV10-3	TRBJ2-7	CAISEGDRAGYEQYF	TGTGCCATCAGTGAGGGGGACAGGGCTGGGTACGAGCAGTACTTC
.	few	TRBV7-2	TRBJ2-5	CASSLDKEETQYF	TGTGCCAGCAGCTTGGATAAGGAAGAGACCCAGTACTTC
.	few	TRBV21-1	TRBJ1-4	CASSKDPGGQKDEKLFF	TGTGCCAGCAGCAAAGATCCGGGAGGGCAGAAGGACGAAAAACTGTTTTTT
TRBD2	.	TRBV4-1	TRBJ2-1	CASSQDSSGRPPDNEQFF	TGCGCCAGCAGCCAAGATAGTAGCGGGAGGCCCCCTGACAATGAGCAGTTCTTC
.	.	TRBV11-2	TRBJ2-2	CASGVGRKNTGELFF	TGTGCCAGCGGCGTAGGGAGGAAGAACACCGGGGAGCTGTTTTTT
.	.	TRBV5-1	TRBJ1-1	CASSFGDNTEAFF	TGCGCCAGCAGCTTCGGAGACAACACTGAAGCTTTCTTT
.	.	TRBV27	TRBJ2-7	CASSPVGVNYEQYF	TGTGCCAGCAGCCCCGTGGGCGTCAACTACGAGCAGTACTTC
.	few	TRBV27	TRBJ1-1	CASSPWTAINTEAFF	TGTGCCAGCAGTCCCTGGACAGCGATTAACACTGAAGCTTTCTTT
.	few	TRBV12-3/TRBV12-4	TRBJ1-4	CATCAGIGEKLFF	TGTGCCACCTGCGCGGGGATAGGGGAAAAACTGTTTTTT
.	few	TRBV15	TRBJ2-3	CATSRVIDTQYF	TGTGCCACCAGCAGAGTTATAGATACGCAGTATTTT
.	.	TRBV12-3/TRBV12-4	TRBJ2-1	CASSLGWEGNEQFF	TGTGCCAGCAGTTTAGGTTGGGAAGGCAATGAGCAGTTCTTC
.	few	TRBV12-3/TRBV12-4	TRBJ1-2	CASTLQSGYGYTF	TGTGCCAGCACCCTCCAAAGCGGCTATGGCTACACCTTC
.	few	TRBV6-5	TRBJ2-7	CASSLLYDGNYEQYF	TGTGCCAGCAGCCTCCTTTATGACGGGAACTACGAGCAGTACTTC
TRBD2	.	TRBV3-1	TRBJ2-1	CASSPSAGLALDEQFF	TGTGCCAGCAGCCCCTCGGCGGGACTAGCCCTTGATGAGCAGTTCTTC
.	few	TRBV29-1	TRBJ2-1	CSVEDGASSYNEQFF	TGCAGCGTTGAAGATGGCGCCTCTTCCTACAATGAGCAGTTCTTC
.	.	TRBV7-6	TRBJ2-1	CASSLGGPSSYNEQFF	TGTGCCAGCAGCTTAGGGGGTCCTAGCTCCTACAATGAGCAGTTCTTC
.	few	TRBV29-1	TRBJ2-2	CSVESPTGELFF	TGCAGCGTTGAAAGCCCCACCGGGGAGCTGTTTTTT
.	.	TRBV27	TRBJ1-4	CASSPIGQLQGEKLFF	TGTGCCAGCAGTCCAATAGGACAGCTTCAGGGTGAAAAACTGTTTTTT
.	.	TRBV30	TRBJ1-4	CAWSATRGNKKLFF	TGTGCCTGGAGTGCCACGAGGGGGAATAAAAAACTGTTTTTT
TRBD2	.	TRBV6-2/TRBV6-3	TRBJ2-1	CASNPGLDYNEQFF	TGTGCCAGCAACCCGGGACTAGACTACAATGAGCAGTTCTTC
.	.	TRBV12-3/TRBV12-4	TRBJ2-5	CASRPQDQETQYF	TGTGCCAGCAGACCTCAGGACCAAGAGACCCAGTACTTC
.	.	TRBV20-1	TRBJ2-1	CSAPDLYNEQFF	TGCAGTGCTCCGGACCTCTACAATGAGCAGTTCTTC
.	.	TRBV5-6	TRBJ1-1	CASSFPTAGGEAFF	TGTGCCAGCAGCTTCCCTACGGCTGGGGGCGAAGCTTTCTTT
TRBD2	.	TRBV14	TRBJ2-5	CASSPGLEEETQYF	TGTGCCAGCAGCCCAGGACTAGAGGAAGAGACCCAGTACTTC
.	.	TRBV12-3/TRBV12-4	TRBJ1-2	CASSLEDLTVNYGYTF	TGTGCCAGCAGTTTAGAGGACCTAACTGTTAACTATGGCTACACCTTC
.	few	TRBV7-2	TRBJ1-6	CASSRTNSPLHF	TGTGCCAGCAGCCGAACTAATTCACCCCTCCACTTT
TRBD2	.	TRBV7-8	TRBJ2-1	CASSLWTSEYNEQFF	TGTGCCAGCAGCCTTTGGACTAGCGAATACAATGAGCAGTTCTTC
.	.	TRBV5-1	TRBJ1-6	CASSLKQGYSPLHF	TGCGCCAGCAGCTTGAAGCAGGGTTATTCACCCCTCCACTTT
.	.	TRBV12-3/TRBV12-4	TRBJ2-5	CASSLMGTQETQYF	TGTGCCAGCAGTTTAATGGGGACTCAAGAGACCCAGTACTTC
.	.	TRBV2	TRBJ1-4	CASSATDEKLFF	TGTGCCAGCTCGGCAACGGATGAAAAACTGTTTTTT
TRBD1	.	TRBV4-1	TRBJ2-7	CASSQGQGVEQYF	TGCGCCAGCAGCCAAGGACAGGGGGTTGAGCAGTACTTC
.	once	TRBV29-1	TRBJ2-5	CSVPGPYQETQYF	TGCAGCGTTCCAGGGCCGTACCAAGAGACCCAGTACTTC
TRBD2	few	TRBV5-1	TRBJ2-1	CASSFAGGYSDEQFF	TGCGCCAGCAGCTTCGCGGGGGGGTATTCCGATGAGCAGTTCTTC
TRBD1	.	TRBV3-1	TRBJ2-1	CASSQVPDRVLYNEQFF	TGTGCCAGCAGCCAAGTGCCGGACAGGGTTCTTTACAATGAGCAGTTCTTC
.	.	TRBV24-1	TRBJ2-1	CATSGTVSSCNEQFF	TGTGCCACCAGTGGTACGGTCAGCTCCTGCAATGAGCAGTTCTTC
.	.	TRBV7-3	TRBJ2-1	CASSPGRNNEQFF	TGTGCCAGCAGCCCGGGCCGGAACAATGAGCAGTTCTTC
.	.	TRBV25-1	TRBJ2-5	CASSVRQVKETQYF	TGTGCCAGCAGTGTTCGACAGGTGAAAGAGACCCAGTACTTC
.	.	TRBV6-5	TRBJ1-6	CASSPQSVYSPLHF	TGTGCCAGCAGCCCACAGTCGGTGTATTCACCCCTCCACTTT